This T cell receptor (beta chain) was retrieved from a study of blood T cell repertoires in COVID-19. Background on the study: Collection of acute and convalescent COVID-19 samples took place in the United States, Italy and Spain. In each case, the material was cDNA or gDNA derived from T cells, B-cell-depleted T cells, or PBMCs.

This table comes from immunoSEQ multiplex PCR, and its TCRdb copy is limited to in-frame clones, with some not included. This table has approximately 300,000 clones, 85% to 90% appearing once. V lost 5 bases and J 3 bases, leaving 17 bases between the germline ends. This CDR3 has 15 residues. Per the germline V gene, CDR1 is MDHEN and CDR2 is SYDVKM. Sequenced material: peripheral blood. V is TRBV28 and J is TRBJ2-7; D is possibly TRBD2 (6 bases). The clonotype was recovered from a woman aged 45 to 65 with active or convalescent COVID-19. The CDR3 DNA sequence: TGTGCCAGCAGTCGCGGGACTGTTGACCGCTACGAGCAGTACTTC. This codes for CASSRGTVDRYEQYF.